Listed here are 28 T cell receptor beta chains from one sample, sequenced in a study of shared clonotypes between healthy human individuals (dated by TCRdb to 2020 to 2022). Preparation of the library involved the immunoSEQ multiplex PCR assay. TCRdb carries this immuneACCESS record with in-frame sequences only. Its versions omit some clonotypes, under half of them owing to an unresolved V gene in the studies checked, with the rest unexplained. The sample has about 490,000 clones on record, about 84% of them singletons. The top ten clonotypes cover 10% to 15% of the sample. The sample taken for sequencing was PBMCs. These receptors all stem from a woman aged 40 to 50 in good health. Some clones in this sample may be carry-over from other donors' samples.

As concerns this clone: A read error is likely here: a far larger clone is one base away. V gene TRBV4-3 combines with J gene TRBJ2-1, with D perhaps matching TRBD1 or TRBD2 (5 bases each). The CDR3 totals 16 residues. With 6 bases removed from V and 3 bases from J, the gap between germline ends came to 18 bases. Germline V gene lookup returns CDR1 LGHNA and CDR2 YSLEER. The chain's CDR3 is CASRQLGTGDYNEQFF. In DNA form, the CDR3 reads TGCGCCAGCAGACAGCTGGGGACCGGCGACTACAATGAGCAGTTCTTC.

About this clone: A far larger clone differs by one base, so this is likely a read error. The identical CDR3 is also encoded by other nucleotide sequences in the sample. The gene calls are TRBV7-2 and TRBJ2-2; tentative D call: TRBD1 (6 bases). This CDR3 contains 16 residues. Per the germline V gene, CDR1 is SGHTA and CDR2 is FQGNSA. The CDR3 loop is CASSLDSDLNTGELFF. The CDR3 DNA reads TGTGCAAGCAGCCTGGACAGCGACCTTAACACCGGGGAGCTGTTTTTT.

A remark on this clone: This likely came from a read error, as a far larger clone is one base away. The J gene is TRBJ1-2, the V gene TRBV4-1; D uncertain. The germline V gene has CDR1 MGHRA and CDR2 YSYEKL. Trimming stripped 7 bases from V and 7 bases from J, with 16 bases between. This CDR3 region has 13 residues. The CDR3 spells CASTRMWGTGYTF. CDR3 DNA: TGCGCCAGCACCCGTATGTGGGGTACTGGCTACACCTTC.

The genes are TRBV7-6 and TRBJ1-2; D gene ambiguous. This CDR3 has 16 residues. CDR1 and CDR2 (germline): SGHVS, FNYEAQ. V lost 1 base to trimming and J lost 0 bases, with 12 bases between them. The CDR3 region is CASSLGPAGANYGYTF. The CDR3, as DNA: TGTGCCAGCAGCTTAGGGCCAGCAGGTGCTAACTATGGCTACACCTTC. Filled out from reference TRBV7-6 and TRBJ1-2, the complete variable domain reads GAGVSQSPRYKVTKRGQDVALRCDPISGHVSLYWYRQALGQGPEFLTYFNYEAQQDKSGLPNDRFSAERPEGSISTLTIQRTEQRDSAMYRCASSLGPAGANYGYTFGSGTRLTVV.

This clone was counted between two and nine times. This chain joins TRBV28 and TRBJ2-7; 8 positions agree with TRBD2. Germline V gene sequence: CDR1 MDHEN, CDR2 SYDVKM. The trim removed 3 bases at V and 1 base at J, leaving 8 bases unmatched. The CDR3 is made up of 16 amino acids. The DNA for the CDR3 is TGTGCCAGCAGTTTTTCCCTAGCGGGCCTATCCTACGAGCAGTACTTC. It specifies CASSFSLAGLSYEQYF.

This clone was seen a few times. This chain links TRBV30 with TRBJ2-6; D unresolved. The V gene's germline CDR1 is GTSNPN and CDR2 SVGIG (reference sequence). The CDR3 length is 14 residues. Trimming removed 4 bases from V and 1 base from J, with 8 bases in between. For the CDR3, the DNA is TGTGCCTGGACGAAGGCGTCTGGGGCCAACGTCCTGACTTTC. Amino acids: CAWTKASGANVLTF.

The chain uses TRBV30 and TRBJ2-1; 7 bases map to TRBD1. CDR1 and CDR2 (germline): GTSNPN, SVGIG (reference sequence). Losses at the gene ends were 2 bases for V and 9 bases for J; bases not matched to a gene: 4. CDR3 length equals 12 residues. DNA for the CDR3: TGTGCCTGGAGTAGCCAGGGGGTTGAGCAGTTCTTC. It codes for CAWSSQGVEQFF. The complete variable domain, with remaining parts taken from reference TRBV30 and TRBJ2-1, reads SQTIHQWPATLVQPVGSPLSLECTVEGTSNPNLYWYRQAAGRGLQLLFYSVGIGQISSEVPQNLSASRPQDRQFILSSKKLLLSDSGFYLCAWSSQGVEQFFGPGTRLTVL.

This clone was observed many times. The same CDR3 is also encoded by other DNA sequences in this sample. The gene calls are TRBV5-1 and TRBJ2-3; 7 bases line up with TRBD1. The germline V gene encodes CDR1 SGHRS and CDR2 YFSETQ. The CDR3 is made up of 14 amino acids. Losses at the gene ends were 5 bases for V and 2 bases for J; bases not matched to a gene: 5. The CDR3 here is CASSLGQTTDTQYF. In DNA, the CDR3 is TGCGCCAGCAGTCTGGGACAGACCACAGATACGCAGTATTTT. The entire variable domain, with the rest obtained from reference TRBV5-1 and TRBJ2-3, is as follows: KAGVTQTPRYLIKTRGQQVTLSCSPISGHRSVSWYQQTPGQGLQFLFEYFSETQRNKGNFPGRFSGRQFSNSRSEMNVSTLELGDSALYLCASSLGQTTDTQYFGPGTRLTVL.

This clone was observed once. The V gene is TRBV5-1, the J gene TRBJ2-7; perhaps TRBD1 as D (6 bases). CDR1 and CDR2 from the germline V gene are SGHRS and YFSETQ. The CDR3 has 16 residues. Trimming removed 0 bases from V and 0 bases from J, with 13 bases in between. The CDR3 here is CASSLAVGTSSYEQYF. CDR3 coding DNA: TGCGCCAGCAGCTTGGCTGTTGGGACATCCTCCTACGAGCAGTACTTC. Combining the CDR3 with reference TRBV5-1 and TRBJ2-7 gives the whole variable domain KAGVTQTPRYLIKTRGQQVTLSCSPISGHRSVSWYQQTPGQGLQFLFEYFSETQRNKGNFPGRFSGRQFSNSRSEMNVSTLELGDSALYLCASSLAVGTSSYEQYFGPGTRLTVT.

This sequence joins TRBV7-6 and TRBJ2-2; D is perhaps TRBD1 (6 bases). The CDR3 is 14 amino acids. Trimming cost V 6 bases and J 1 base, with 9 bases left between them. Per the germline V gene, CDR1 is SGHVS and CDR2 is FNYEAQ. The CDR3 spells CASSTGQNTGELFF. DNA of the CDR3: TGTGCCAGCAGTACGGGACAGAACACCGGGGAGCTGTTTTTT.

Details on this clone: Other nucleotide sequences in the sample specify the same CDR3. CDR3 residues: CASSLGGQGTYEQYF. As DNA, the CDR3 is TGCGCCAGCAGCTTAGGGGGACAGGGGACCTACGAGCAGTACTTC. The chain recombines TRBV5-1 with TRBJ2-7; 10 bases are shared with TRBD1. V was pared by 2 bases and J by 2 bases, with 4 bases of the junction left unmatched. Looked up from germline, CDR1 is SGHRS and CDR2 is YFSETQ. The CDR3 loop spans 15 amino acids.

DNA of the CDR3: TGTGCCAGCAGTCGGGTAGCTAGCGGGAGCTGGTACGAGCAGTACTTC. Translation gives CASSRVASGSWYEQYF. The chain uses TRBV2 and TRBJ2-7; 10 positions agree with TRBD2. The CDR3 is 16 amino acids. Trimming cost V 5 bases and J 4 bases; bases outside gene matches: 11. Looked up from germline, CDR1 is SNHLY and CDR2 is FYNNEI. The complete variable domain, with remaining parts taken from reference TRBV2 and TRBJ2-7, reads EPEVTQTPSHQVTQMGQEVILRCVPISNHLYFYWYRQILGQKVEFLVSFYNNEISEKSEIFDDQFSVERPDGSNFTLKIRSTKLEDSAMYFCASSRVASGSWYEQYFGPGTRLTVT.

Notes on this clone: One base away lies a much larger clone, so this may be a sequencing read error. The sample contains more than one DNA sequence encoding this CDR3. The rearrangement joins TRBV18 to TRBJ2-2; D remains ambiguous. Per germline, CDR1 KGHSH and CDR2 LQKENI. Trimming left V 3 bases short and J 0 bases short, with 5 bases between. The CDR3 length is 14 residues. The CDR3 loop is CASSPGANTGELFF. The CDR3 DNA reads as TGTGCCAGCTCACCTGGGGCGAACACCGGGGAGCTGTTTTTT.

Ten or more counts support this clone. The identical CDR3 is also encoded by other nucleotide sequences in the sample. This chain links TRBV7-2 with TRBJ2-5, with D possibly TRBD2 on 5 matching bases. V was clipped by 0 bases and J by 4 bases, with 9 bases between them. Per germline, CDR1 SGHTA and CDR2 FQGNSA. CDR3 length: 14 residues. CDR3: CASSLARGSETQYF. CDR3 nucleotide sequence: TGTGCCAGCAGCTTAGCGCGAGGGTCAGAGACCCAGTACTTC.

This clone was found once. The chain combines TRBV2 with TRBJ1-1, with D possibly matching TRBD1 (6 bases). The V end lost 4 bases, the J end lost 0 bases, and 9 bases lay between the germline ends. From germline, CDR1 is SNHLY and CDR2 FYNNEI. This CDR3 spans 14 amino acids. CDR3 bases: TGTGCCAGCAGTGGACAGGTTATGAACACTGAAGCTTTCTTT. Encoded protein: CASSGQVMNTEAFF.

The V and J genes are TRBV10-1 and TRBJ1-1, with D unresolved. There are 14 residues in the CDR3. Germline V lookup: CDR1 WNHNN, CDR2 SYGVQD (reference sequence). V was cut by 5 bases and J by 5 bases, with 15 bases left in between. The CDR3 sequence is CASSPLGVNTEAFF. The CDR3 bases are TGCGCCAGCAGTCCACTTGGAGTTAATACTGAAGCTTTCTTT.

Turning to this clone: Given a much more abundant clone one base away, this may be a read error. V gene TRBV18 combines with J gene TRBJ2-1; a weak D match, TRBD2 (6 bases). Per the germline V gene, CDR1 is KGHSH and CDR2 is LQKENI. The CDR3 is 12 residues long. CDR3 sequence: CASSTRSDVKLF. CDR3 sequence (DNA): TGTGCCAGCTCGACTAGATCGGATGTTAAGCTCTTC.

The V call is TRBV13, the J call TRBJ2-7; the D gene is possibly TRBD2 (5 bases). The V end was cut by 3 bases, the J end by 1 base, with 13 bases between. CDR3 length: 15 amino acids. The germline V gene has CDR1 PRHDT and CDR2 FYEKMQ (reference sequence). CDR3 protein: CASSLWTSKSYEQYF. In nucleotides, the CDR3 is TGTGCCAGCAGCTTGTGGACTTCCAAATCCTACGAGCAGTACTTC.

Concerning this clone itself: Given a much more abundant clone one base away, this may be a read error. V is TRBV7-2 and J is TRBJ1-2; possibly TRBD1 for D (5 bases). The V end lost 4 bases, the J end lost 5 bases, and 8 bases lay between the germline ends. The CDR3 extends over 12 amino acids. Germline lookup yields CDR1 SGHTA and CDR2 FQGNSA. CDR3 coding DNA: TGTGCCAGCAGCTCGGGGGAGTATGGCTACACCTTC. It yields the protein CASSSGEYGYTF.

The chain combines TRBV4-3 with TRBJ1-1; D possibly corresponds to TRBD1 (6 bases). CDR1 and CDR2 (germline): LGHNA, YSLEER. Trimming left V 4 bases short and J 0 bases short, with 15 bases between. This CDR3 spans 16 amino acids. Here the CDR3 reads CASSRVAGVMNTEAFF. The DNA of the CDR3 is TGCGCCAGCAGCCGAGTAGCAGGGGTTATGAACACTGAAGCTTTCTTT.

Points on this clone: A far larger clone is just one base off, so this is likely a read error. V is TRBV6-5 and J is TRBJ2-3, with D perhaps TRBD2 (5 bases). The CDR3 extends over 14 amino acids. The ends were cut back, 7 bases at V and 1 base at J, with 12 bases in the middle. Germline CDR1 reads MNHEY; CDR2 reads SVGAGI. CDR3: CASTGGTGTDTQYF. The CDR3 nucleotides read TGTGCCAGCACAGGAGGCACTGGCACAGATACGCAGTATTTT.

The chain carries TRBV7-2 and TRBJ1-1; 8 bases line up with TRBD1. The V gene's germline CDR1 is SGHTA and CDR2 FQGNSA. V gave up 4 bases and J gave up 4 bases; unmatched junction bases: 8. The CDR3 loop spans 15 amino acids. This chain's CDR3 is CASSWKGQVSTEAFF. The CDR3 DNA follows: TGTGCCAGCAGCTGGAAGGGACAGGTGAGCACTGAAGCTTTCTTT.

In its sample, this clone was seen a few times. The V call is TRBV7-2, the J call TRBJ2-7; 9 positions match TRBD2. CDR1 is SGHTA and CDR2 is FQGNSA in the germline V gene. Trimming at V came to 1 base and at J to 7 bases, leaving 8 bases not matched to a gene. This CDR3 has 15 residues. The CDR3 is CASSLGAGGPREQYF. The CDR3 DNA reads as TGTGCCAGCAGCTTAGGAGCGGGAGGACCTAGGGAGCAGTACTTC.

The chain recombines TRBV9 with TRBJ2-5, with a weak D call TRBD2 (6 bases). Germline CDR1 SGDLS, CDR2 YYNGEE. Trimming left V 2 bases short and J 2 bases short, with 10 bases between. This CDR3 comprises 14 residues. This chain's CDR3 is CASSVGGAQETQYF. Here the CDR3 DNA reads TGTGCCAGCAGCGTGGGAGGAGCACAAGAGACCCAGTACTTC.

Only a few counts were recorded for this clone. This chain links TRBV28 with TRBJ2-7, with 8 bases that match TRBD2. Germline CDR1 reads MDHEN; CDR2 reads SYDVKM. The CDR3 is 15 amino acids. Unmatched junction bases numbered 7, after V lost 4 bases and J lost 2 bases. The CDR3 sequence: CASSSAGREAYEQYF. Written as DNA, the CDR3 is TGTGCCAGCAGTTCGGCTGGGCGGGAGGCCTACGAGCAGTACTTC.

The chain is built from TRBV9 and TRBJ1-1; possible D gene TRBD1, 6 bases. The CDR3 covers 14 residues. V dropped 6 bases and J dropped 1 base, with 13 bases sitting between them. Per germline, CDR1 SGDLS and CDR2 YYNGEE. For the CDR3, the DNA is TGTGCCAGCACAATAGGGGGGCCGAACACTGAAGCTTTCTTT. Translating it yields CASTIGGPNTEAFF.

The chain recombines TRBV4-1 with TRBJ2-5; D is perhaps TRBD2 (6 bases). V gave up 6 bases and J gave up 5 bases, with 16 bases separating them. CDR1 is MGHRA and CDR2 is YSYEKL in the germline V gene. This CDR3 has 14 amino acids. The CDR3 loop reads CASRGRRDGETQYF. The CDR3 DNA follows: TGCGCCAGCAGAGGGAGGAGGGACGGGGAGACCCAGTACTTC.

The chain recombines TRBV7-6 with TRBJ2-2; 10 bases match TRBD2. Germline V lookup: CDR1 SGHVS, CDR2 FNYEAQ. Germline trimming cut 4 bases from V and 2 bases from J; bases unmatched to any gene: 7. CDR3 length: 17 residues. CDR3 loop: CASSSRTSGFNTGELFF. In nucleotides, the CDR3 is TGTGCCAGCAGCTCTAGGACTAGCGGATTTAACACCGGGGAGCTGTTTTTT.